The rows below give T cell receptor beta chains drawn from one sample of a study of control samples from healthy donors and cancer patients. Assay used: immunoSEQ multiplex PCR; TCRdb lists only in-frame clones, some missing. The sample has about 110,000 clones, 88% seen once. The sample was PBMCs. The receptors originated from a woman aged 55-75 years with lung cancer. Each CDR3 is given with its conserved first and last residue.

>TRBV7-2|TRBJ2-4
CASSPEGNIQYF
>TRBV19|TRBJ2-1
CASSIGRGRGNEQFF
>TRBV7-6|TRBJ2-2
CASSLRGALNTGELFF
>TRBV6-5|TRBJ1-1
CASSTPQSGIFF
>TRBV6-5|TRBJ1-2
CASSPTDENYGYTF
>TRBV6-5|TRBJ1-2
CASSYSGTGVDGYTF
>TRBV7-9|TRBJ1-1
CASSPSYRTAINTEAFF
>TRBV5-1|TRBJ1-2
CASSLSLGEGYTF
>TRBV18|TRBJ1-2
CASSPREGANGYGYTF
>TRBV7-3|TRBJ1-2
CASSPSRSVGYTF
>TRBV5-5|TRBJ1-2
CASSLTRASVGYGYTF
>TRBV4-2|TRBJ2-5
CASSQERAGSQETQYF
>TRBV11-2|TRBJ1-2
CASRSLKREGVYGYTF
>TRBV19|TRBJ1-2
CASSPGYSDGYTF
>TRBV7-6|TRBJ1-3
CASSLVRFGQGVGNTIYF
>TRBV3-1/TRBV3-2|TRBJ2-3
CASSLGLELGDTQYF
>TRBV5-1|TRBJ1-2
CASQPGQAGGYTF
>TRBV25-1|TRBJ2-1
CASSDTVGNEQFF
>TRBV30|TRBJ1-1
CAWKRTEAFF
>TRBV3-1/TRBV3-2|TRBJ2-7
CASSQSLSNRGSYEQYF
>TRBV5-1|TRBJ1-4
CASSIEGEKLFF
>TRBV2|TRBJ1-1
CASREDGAFF
>TRBV19|TRBJ1-2
CASSIPRGGGYTF
>TRBV28|TRBJ1-1
CATSSDLNTEAFF
>TRBV5-4|TRBJ1-2
CASSPGGAFNGYTF
>TRBV12-3/TRBV12-4|TRBJ1-5
CASSLIENQPQHF
>TRBV7-9|TRBJ2-7
CASSELDGSSYEQYF
>TRBV6-5|TRBJ2-1
CATKPSSYNEQFF
>TRBV27|TRBJ2-2
CASKGGGELFF
>TRBV9|TRBJ2-1
CASSVGGDRVTNEQFF
>TRBV30|TRBJ1-1
CAWTTGGTEAFF
>TRBV5-1|TRBJ2-7
CASSAVPGLAGNYEQYF
>TRBV6-5|TRBJ1-2
CASSTGYRGYTF
>TRBV9|TRBJ2-7
CASSVGSDSSYEQYF
>TRBV19|TRBJ2-1
CASSPFDTNNEQFF
>TRBV3-1/TRBV3-2|TRBJ2-2
CASSQQGPGELFF
>TRBV10-3|TRBJ2-7
CAISRAGDRAYEQYF